Listed below are T cell receptor beta chains from one sample, sequenced in a study of human T cells and chemical hapten exposure. TCRdb re-derived calls from the RACE reads in MiXCR, one entry per CDR3 protein. This sample has more than 150,000 distinct CDR3 sequences, with about 14% found just once. Sequences were derived from whole blood, sampled in connection with sensitization to the hapten diphenylcyclopropenone (DPC). These receptors came from a woman younger than 45 with alopecia areata. Some clones in this sample may be carry-over from other donors' samples. Both conserved end residues are part of each CDR3. A D gene is named only where the DNA matches it firmly. A clone size is listed for some rows: how often the clone was seen (once, few, many), or a class if it is expanded.

J | size | V | D | DNA | CDR3
TRBJ1-5 | many | TRBV19 | . | TGTGCCAGTAGTATGAGGGATAGCAATCAGCCCCAGCATTTT | CASSMRDSNQPQHF
TRBJ1-4 | many | TRBV18 | . | TGTGCCAGCTCACGTCGGACAGTCAATAATGAAAAACTGTTTTTT | CASSRRTVNNEKLFF
TRBJ2-2 | . | TRBV29-1 | . | TGCAGCGTTGAAGATAACAGTGGGGAGCTGTTTTTT | CSVEDNSGELFF
TRBJ2-3 | . | TRBV10-3 | . | TGTGCCATCAGTGAGTCCATAAGGGCAGATACGCAGTATTTT | CAISESIRADTQYF
TRBJ2-7 | few | TRBV27 | . | TGTGCCACAGCTAGCGCCACCTACGAGCAGTACTTC | CATASATYEQYF
TRBJ2-5 | few | TRBV5-1 | TRBD1 | TGCGCCAGCAGCTTAGGGGTCCAGGGGGCACAAGAGACCCAGTACTTC | CASSLGVQGAQETQYF
TRBJ1-4 | many | TRBV28 | . | TGTGCCGCAAAACACGCCGCAACTAATGAAAAACTGTTTTTT | CAAKHAATNEKLFF
TRBJ2-7 | . | TRBV7-6 | TRBD2 | TGTGCCAGCAGCTCTCAGCGGGAGGGCACCTACGAGCAGTACTTC | CASSSQREGTYEQYF
TRBJ1-6 | . | TRBV19 | TRBD1 | TGTGCCAGTACCGGCAGGGGGAATTCACCCCTCCACTTT | CASTGRGNSPLHF
TRBJ1-2 | few | TRBV18 | TRBD1 | TGTGCCAGCTCGCCGGGACAGGGTGACTATGGCTACACCTTC | CASSPGQGDYGYTF
TRBJ2-5 | . | TRBV9 | . | TGTGCCAGCAGCGTTAGTGAAGTCCCCTGGGGAGAGACCCAGTACTTC | CASSVSEVPWGETQYF
TRBJ1-2 | . | TRBV6-2/TRBV6-3 | TRBD1 | TGTGCCAGCAGTTACCAGGGGGCGTATGGCTACACCTTC | CASSYQGAYGYTF
TRBJ1-5 | many | TRBV2 | . | TGTGCCAGCAGTGAGAACCAGGGTAGTCAGCCCCAGCATTTT | CASSENQGSQPQHF
TRBJ2-7 | few | TRBV19 | . | TGTGCCAGTAGTGAAGGGACCGGGTACGAGCAGTACTTC | CASSEGTGYEQYF
TRBJ2-5 | . | TRBV18 | . | TGTGCCAGCTGCCTAACCGGGACGGACCAAGAGACCCAGTACTTC | CASCLTGTDQETQYF
TRBJ2-7 | . | TRBV28 | . | TGTGCCAGCCGGGTGGATGGGAGAGGGGCCCCGGAGCAGTACTTC | CASRVDGRGAPEQYF
TRBJ2-5 | . | TRBV20-1 | . | TGCAGTGCTAGACCGCCCCAAGAGACCCAGTACTTC | CSARPPQETQYF
TRBJ2-2 | once | TRBV2 | . | TGTGCCAGCAGTAAGGGGACTGCGAACACCGGGGAGCTGTTTTTT | CASSKGTANTGELFF
TRBJ2-1 | . | TRBV20-1 | . | TGCAGTGCCCCCCGGACTTCCGTGAATGAGCAGTTCTTC | CSAPRTSVNEQFF
TRBJ2-7 | few | TRBV6-2/TRBV6-3 | TRBD1 | TGTGCCAGCAGTCGACAGGGCGAGCAGTACTTC | CASSRQGEQYF
TRBJ2-1 | few | TRBV6-5 | TRBD1 | TGTGCCAGCAGTTACGGAGGGACAGGCAATGAGCAGTTCTTC | CASSYGGTGNEQFF
TRBJ1-5 | few | TRBV20-1 | . | TGCAGTGCCGGGTACGGGAACACCAATCAGCCCCAGCATTTT | CSAGYGNTNQPQHF
TRBJ2-3 | . | TRBV4-3 | . | TGCGCCAGCAGCCAAGAGTTTCACCGGGCCACAGATACGCAGTATTTT | CASSQEFHRATDTQYF
TRBJ2-7 | . | TRBV27 | . | TGTGCCAGCAGTTCCGACCGACAGTCCTACGAGCAGTACTTC | CASSSDRQSYEQYF
TRBJ2-3 | . | TRBV7-8 | TRBD2 | TGTGTCAGCAGCTTAGTTCGGGCTAGCGGGCCAGATACGCAGTATTTT | CVSSLVRASGPDTQYF
TRBJ1-1 | . | TRBV5-1 | . | TGCGCCAGCAGCTTGTTGGGGTACACTGAAGCTTTCTTT | CASSLLGYTEAFF
TRBJ1-1 | . | TRBV2 | TRBD1 | TGTGCCAGCAGTGAACAGGGGGGAGGAACTGAAGCTTTCTTT | CASSEQGGGTEAFF
TRBJ1-6 | . | TRBV5-1 | TRBD1 | TGCGCCAGCAGCCCGACAGGGGCGAATTCACCCCTCCACTTT | CASSPTGANSPLHF
TRBJ2-3 | many | TRBV29-1 | . | TGCAGCGTTCGGGGGGCTGGAGATACGCAGTATTTT | CSVRGAGDTQYF
TRBJ1-1 | few | TRBV20-1 | . | TGCAGTGCTAGAGCGAACCTACAGATTATGAACACTGAAGCTTTCTTT | CSARANLQIMNTEAFF
TRBJ2-6 | many | TRBV11-2 | . | TGTGCCAGCAGCTCAACTGGGGCCAACGTCCTGACTTTC | CASSSTGANVLTF
TRBJ2-3 | . | TRBV14 | . | TGTGCCAGCAGCCCTACGAATGGATACACAGATACGCAGTATTTT | CASSPTNGYTDTQYF
TRBJ1-4 | few | TRBV15 | . | TGTGCCACCAGCAGAGCTTCCAACTTAAATGAAAAACTGTTTTTT | CATSRASNLNEKLFF
TRBJ1-6 | many | TRBV11-2 | . | TGTGCCAGCAGCTTAGCTGGGACCCTCCACTTT | CASSLAGTLHF
TRBJ2-2 | . | TRBV4-2 | . | TGTGCCAGCAGCCCGGAGCGGTTCGCGAACACCGGGGAGCTGTTTTTT | CASSPERFANTGELFF
TRBJ2-3 | once | TRBV20-1 | . | TGCAGTGCTCCCGAGCGGACAGATACGCAGTATTTT | CSAPERTDTQYF
TRBJ1-1 | few | TRBV6-1 | . | TGTGCCAGCAGGAGACAGTCGAACACTGAAGCTTTCTTT | CASRRQSNTEAFF
TRBJ2-1 | . | TRBV4-1 | TRBD2 | TGCGCCAGCAGCCAAGACGCTAGCGGGAGTGGCAATGAGCAGTTCTTC | CASSQDASGSGNEQFF
TRBJ1-2 | . | TRBV5-1 | TRBD1 | TGCGCCAGCAGCTCCGTCCAGGGGGGTGGCTACACCTTC | CASSSVQGGGYTF
TRBJ1-5 | few | TRBV7-2 | . | TGTGCCAGCAGCGGAGGAACAGGGTTAGGTCAGCCCCAGCATTTT | CASSGGTGLGQPQHF
TRBJ1-1 | . | TRBV28 | . | TGTGCCAGCAGTCCCCTACGGCCCCCTGAAGCTTTCTTT | CASSPLRPPEAFF
TRBJ1-5 | . | TRBV27 | . | TGTGCCAGCAGTTTTCAGGCCGGGCAGCCCCAGCATTTT | CASSFQAGQPQHF
TRBJ1-1 | . | TRBV27 | . | TGTGCCAGCAGTGGGAACGACAGGAACACTGAAGCTTTCTTT | CASSGNDRNTEAFF
TRBJ1-5 | . | TRBV6-1 | . | TGTGCCAGCACACAGAGGACGAATAGCAATCAGCCCCAGCATTTT | CASTQRTNSNQPQHF
TRBJ1-6 | few | TRBV4-3 | TRBD1 | TGCGCCAGCAGCCAAGATCAACCGGGACAGTACCCAATTTTACCCCTCCACTTT | CASSQDQPGQYPILPLHF
TRBJ2-7 | many | TRBV11-3 | . | TGTGCCAGCAGCCCCAGCGGTGGACTGTTCTACGAGCAGTACTTC | CASSPSGGLFYEQYF
TRBJ2-1 | . | TRBV30 | TRBD1 | TGTGCCTGGAGCCCTCTTTTTGGGACAGGGACAAACAATGAGCAGTTCTTC | CAWSPLFGTGTNNEQFF
TRBJ1-3 | . | TRBV28 | . | TGTGCCACCCTCGGGGGTGGGGGTGGAAACACCATATATTTT | CATLGGGGGNTIYF
TRBJ2-1 | many | TRBV29-1 | . | TGCAGCTTGACAGGCGCCTACAATGAGCAGTTCTTC | CSLTGAYNEQFF
TRBJ1-1 | many | TRBV28 | TRBD1 | TGTGCCAGCAGCCCCACTTACAGGGGAATCGCTGAAGCTTTCTTT | CASSPTYRGIAEAFF
TRBJ1-1 | few | TRBV20-1 | . | TGCAGTGCTAGCCCAGGACAGACTGAAGCTTTCTTT | CSASPGQTEAFF
TRBJ1-2 | . | TRBV7-2 | TRBD1 | TGTGCCAGCAGCTTACAGGGGGGCGACTATGGCTACACCTTC | CASSLQGGDYGYTF
TRBJ2-2 | few | TRBV10-2 | TRBD2 | TGCGCCACTACGGTGGATAGCGGGTCGAACACCGGGGAGCTGTTTTTT | CATTVDSGSNTGELFF